These T cell receptor beta chains were read from a single sample in a study of blood T cell repertoires in COVID-19. Method: immunoSEQ multiplex PCR; TCRdb's copy keeps in-frame clones and lacks some. The repertoire includes a few hundred thousand clones, roughly 90% of them detected once, and about 3% sits in the top ten. The sequencing input was peripheral blood. The receptors shown here come from a woman between 25 and 40 years old with COVID-19, enrolled during active disease. Each CDR3 is given with its conserved first and last residue. Each record gives: clone size, V gene, J gene, D gene, CDR3 protein, CDR3 DNA. D genes are given only for firm matches. Size is omitted from some rows. Given values are once, few, many or a class for expanded clones.

size: once
V: TRBV11-2
J: TRBJ2-3
D: -
CDR3: CASTTQEDTTQYF
DNA: TGTGCCAGCACCACCCAAGAGGACACTACGCAGTATTTT

size: few
V: TRBV6-2/TRBV6-3
J: TRBJ1-2
D: TRBD1
CDR3: CASSPDSGTGLHGYTF
DNA: TGTGCCAGCAGCCCTGATTCCGGGACAGGGTTACATGGCTACACCTTC

size: -
V: TRBV3-1/TRBV3-2
J: TRBJ2-1
D: TRBD2
CDR3: CASSLTSGRAGGHYNEQFF
DNA: TGTGCCAGCAGCCTGACTAGCGGGAGGGCCGGCGGCCACTACAATGAGCAGTTCTTC

size: -
V: TRBV11-2
J: TRBJ2-5
D: TRBD1
CDR3: CASSLATGTGVQETQYF
DNA: TGTGCCAGCAGCTTAGCCACCGGGACAGGTGTCCAAGAGACCCAGTACTTC

size: few
V: TRBV4-1
J: TRBJ2-1
D: -
CDR3: CASSLQKSSYNEQFF
DNA: TGCGCCAGCAGTCTTCAGAAAAGCTCCTACAATGAGCAGTTCTTC

size: -
V: TRBV10-2
J: TRBJ2-3
D: TRBD2
CDR3: CATTMAGDTDTQYF
DNA: TGCGCCACCACAATGGCGGGGGACACAGATACGCAGTATTTT

size: -
V: TRBV27
J: TRBJ2-7
D: TRBD2
CDR3: CASRWTSGPYEQYF
DNA: TGTGCCAGCAGATGGACTAGCGGGCCCTACGAGCAGTACTTC

size: -
V: TRBV7-2
J: TRBJ2-5
D: TRBD2
CDR3: CASSPGRDQETQYF
DNA: TGTGCCAGCAGCCCCGGGAGGGACCAAGAGACCCAGTACTTC

size: -
V: TRBV7-8
J: TRBJ1-5
D: -
CDR3: CASSLVQDNQPQHF
DNA: TGTGCCAGCAGCTTAGTCCAGGACAATCAGCCCCAGCATTTT

size: -
V: TRBV7-8
J: TRBJ1-2
D: -
CDR3: CASSQPVTGLYGYTF
DNA: TGTGCCAGCAGCCAGCCCGTGACAGGCCTATATGGCTACACCTTC

size: -
V: TRBV27
J: TRBJ1-1
D: -
CDR3: CASSLGGGSTEAFF
DNA: TGTGCCAGCAGTTTGGGGGGGGGTTCCACTGAAGCTTTCTTT

size: -
V: TRBV7-9
J: TRBJ2-2
D: -
CDR3: CASSLERVMVGGNTGELFF
DNA: TGTGCCAGCAGCTTAGAAAGGGTAATGGTCGGAGGGAACACCGGGGAGCTGTTTTTT

size: -
V: TRBV18
J: TRBJ1-2
D: -
CDR3: CASSPGSQGNYGYTF
DNA: TGTGCCAGCTCACCGGGTTCCCAGGGTAACTATGGCTACACCTTC

size: -
V: TRBV7-9
J: TRBJ1-1
D: -
CDR3: CASSLDGQGTTEAFF
DNA: TGTGCCAGCAGCTTAGACGGTCAGGGAACCACTGAAGCTTTCTTT

size: -
V: TRBV7-9
J: TRBJ2-3
D: -
CDR3: CASSLGAADTQYF
DNA: TGTGCCAGCAGCTTAGGGGCCGCAGATACGCAGTATTTT

size: -
V: TRBV27
J: TRBJ2-2
D: -
CDR3: CASNPGTGELFF
DNA: TGTGCCAGCAACCCCGGTACCGGGGAGCTGTTTTTT

size: -
V: TRBV4-3
J: TRBJ2-1
D: TRBD2
CDR3: CASSQEGPLAGARNEQFF
DNA: TGCGCCAGCAGCCAAGAGGGGCCACTAGCGGGAGCGCGGAATGAGCAGTTCTTC

size: -
V: TRBV13
J: TRBJ2-5
D: -
CDR3: CASSPLQETQYF
DNA: TGTGCCAGCAGTCCCCTGCAAGAGACCCAGTACTTC

size: -
V: TRBV21-1
J: TRBJ2-1
D: -
CDR3: CASSKGTGGHLGENEQFF
DNA: TGTGCCAGCAGCAAAGGGACAGGGGGCCATTTGGGTGAGAATGAGCAGTTCTTC

size: -
V: TRBV6-6
J: TRBJ1-5
D: -
CDR3: CASSRSGRQGNQPQHF
DNA: TGTGCCAGCAGTCGATCAGGCCGACAGGGCAATCAGCCCCAGCATTTT

size: once
V: TRBV7-2
J: TRBJ2-3
D: TRBD2
CDR3: CASSQSGTTGGTQYF
DNA: TGTGCCAGCAGTCAATCCGGGACTACGGGCGGTACGCAGTATTTT

size: -
V: TRBV18
J: TRBJ1-4
D: -
CDR3: CATSRGGDNEKLFF
DNA: TGTGCCACCTCCCGGGGAGGAGACAATGAAAAACTGTTTTTT

size: -
V: TRBV6-5
J: TRBJ1-6
D: -
CDR3: CASSYGGGDNSPLHF
DNA: TGTGCCAGCAGTTACGGGGGGGGTGATAATTCACCCCTCCACTTT

size: -
V: TRBV28
J: TRBJ2-1
D: -
CDR3: CASTILPRRGWHEQFF
DNA: TGTGCCAGCACCATATTACCCCGACGGGGGTGGCATGAGCAGTTCTTC

size: -
V: TRBV24-1
J: TRBJ1-1
D: -
CDR3: CATSDPDTEAFF
DNA: TGTGCCACCAGTGACCCGGACACTGAAGCTTTCTTT

size: -
V: TRBV29-1
J: TRBJ1-1
D: -
CDR3: CSARGGPGGAFF
DNA: TGCAGCGCGAGGGGGGGCCCCGGGGGAGCTTTCTTT

size: -
V: TRBV13
J: TRBJ1-2
D: -
CDR3: CASSLGLGGGRRDYGYTF
DNA: TGTGCCAGCAGCTTAGGCCTAGGAGGCGGACGAAGGGACTATGGCTACACCTTC

size: once
V: TRBV5-6
J: TRBJ1-1
D: TRBD1
CDR3: CASSTRTGYTEAFF
DNA: TGTGCCAGCAGTACTCGGACAGGGTACACTGAAGCTTTCTTT

size: -
V: TRBV9
J: TRBJ2-2
D: TRBD2
CDR3: CASSVNPSSGRAGELFF
DNA: TGTGCCAGCAGCGTAAACCCCTCTAGCGGGAGGGCCGGGGAGCTGTTTTTT

size: once
V: TRBV6-5
J: TRBJ2-1
D: -
CDR3: CASSYSIGAGNEQFF
DNA: TGTGCCAGCAGTTACTCCATTGGGGCCGGCAATGAGCAGTTCTTC

size: once
V: TRBV28
J: TRBJ2-3
D: -
CDR3: CASSLWGRQGSTDTQYF
DNA: TGTGCCAGCAGTTTATGGGGGCGTCAGGGGAGCACAGATACGCAGTATTTT

size: -
V: TRBV18
J: TRBJ2-6
D: -
CDR3: CASSPQYSGPGANVLTF
DNA: TGTGCCAGCTCACCACAGTACAGCGGGCCTGGGGCCAACGTCCTGACTTTC

size: -
V: TRBV24-1
J: TRBJ2-1
D: -
CDR3: CATSDLMGQGGNNEQFF
DNA: TGTGCCACCAGTGATTTGATGGGGCAGGGTGGGAACAATGAGCAGTTCTTC

size: -
V: TRBV12-3/TRBV12-4
J: TRBJ1-4
D: -
CDR3: CASSGANEKLFF
DNA: TGTGCCAGCAGTGGAGCGAACGAAAAACTGTTTTTT

size: -
V: TRBV2
J: TRBJ1-5
D: TRBD1
CDR3: CASSLGQGGQPQHF
DNA: TGTGCCAGCAGTCTCGGACAGGGGGGACAGCCCCAGCATTTT

size: -
V: TRBV11-3
J: TRBJ2-4
D: TRBD1
CDR3: CASSHYRGLNIQYF
DNA: TGTGCCAGCAGCCACTACAGGGGGCTGAACATTCAGTACTTC

size: -
V: TRBV6-5
J: TRBJ2-1
D: TRBD2
CDR3: CASSYSGLAGNEQFF
DNA: TGTGCCAGCAGTTACTCGGGACTAGCGGGAAATGAGCAGTTCTTC

size: -
V: TRBV14
J: TRBJ2-1
D: TRBD2
CDR3: CASSPGTSDWGEQFF
DNA: TGTGCCAGCAGCCCCGGGACTAGCGATTGGGGTGAGCAGTTCTTC

size: -
V: TRBV3-1/TRBV3-2
J: TRBJ1-5
D: -
CDR3: CASSQRDSNQPQHF
DNA: TGTGCCAGCAGCCAGCGGGACAGCAATCAGCCCCAGCATTTT

size: -
V: TRBV5-1
J: TRBJ2-7
D: TRBD1
CDR3: CASSLDGQGRYEQYF
DNA: TGCGCCAGCAGCTTGGATGGACAGGGCCGCTACGAGCAGTACTTC

size: once
V: TRBV2
J: TRBJ2-5
D: TRBD1
CDR3: CASSESRGRTETQYF
DNA: TGTGCCAGCAGTGAAAGTAGGGGGCGCACAGAGACCCAGTACTTC

size: -
V: TRBV2
J: TRBJ1-1
D: -
CDR3: CARGSVNTEAFF
DNA: TGTGCCAGGGGGAGCGTGAACACTGAAGCTTTCTTT

size: -
V: TRBV2
J: TRBJ2-7
D: -
CDR3: CASNEISYEQYF
DNA: TGTGCCAGCAATGAGATCAGCTACGAGCAGTACTTC

size: once
V: TRBV6-1
J: TRBJ2-2
D: TRBD2
CDR3: CASSDGGLVRTGELFF
DNA: TGTGCCAGCAGTGACGGGGGACTAGTCCGAACCGGGGAGCTGTTTTTT

size: few
V: TRBV27
J: TRBJ1-1
D: -
CDR3: CASSLFRGSHPRAEAFF
DNA: TGTGCCAGCAGTTTATTTAGGGGTTCTCACCCAAGGGCTGAAGCTTTCTTT

size: once
V: TRBV29-1
J: TRBJ1-6
D: TRBD1
CDR3: CSVDRQGIDNSPLHF
DNA: TGCAGCGTTGACCGACAGGGTATCGATAATTCACCCCTCCACTTT